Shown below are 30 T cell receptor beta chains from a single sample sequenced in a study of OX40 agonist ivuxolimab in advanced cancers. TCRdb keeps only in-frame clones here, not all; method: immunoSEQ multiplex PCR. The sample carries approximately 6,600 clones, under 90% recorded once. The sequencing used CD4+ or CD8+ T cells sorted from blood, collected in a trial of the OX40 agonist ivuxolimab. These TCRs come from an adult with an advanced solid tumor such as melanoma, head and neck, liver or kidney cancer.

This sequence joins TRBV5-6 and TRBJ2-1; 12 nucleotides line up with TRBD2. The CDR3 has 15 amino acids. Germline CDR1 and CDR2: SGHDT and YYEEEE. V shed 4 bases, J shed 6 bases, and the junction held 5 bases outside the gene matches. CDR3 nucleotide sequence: TGTGCCAGCAGCCCCCTAGCGGGGGGGCCCAATGAGCAGTTCTTC. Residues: CASSPLAGGPNEQFF.

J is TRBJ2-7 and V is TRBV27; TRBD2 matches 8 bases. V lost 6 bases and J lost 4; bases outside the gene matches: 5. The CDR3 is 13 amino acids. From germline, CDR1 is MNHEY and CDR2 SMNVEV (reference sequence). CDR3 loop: CASSPTSEYEQYF. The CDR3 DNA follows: TGTGCCAGCAGCCCGACTAGCGAGTACGAGCAGTACTTC.

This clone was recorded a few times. The DNA of the CDR3 is TGCGCCAGCAGCCACTTGACTAGCGGGAGATACACCGGGGAGCTGTTTTTT. Residues: CASSHLTSGRYTGELFF. The chain combines TRBV5-1 with TRBJ2-2; 12 positions match TRBD2. Germline V lookup: CDR1 SGHRS, CDR2 YFSETQ. This CDR3 is built from 17 residues. V shed 4 bases, J shed 3 bases, and the junction held 7 bases outside the gene matches.

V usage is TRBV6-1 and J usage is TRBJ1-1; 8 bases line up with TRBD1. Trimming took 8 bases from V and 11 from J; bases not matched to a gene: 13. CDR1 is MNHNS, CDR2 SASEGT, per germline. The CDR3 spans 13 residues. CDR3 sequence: CASPGQAVPGAFF. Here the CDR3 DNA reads TGTGCCAGCCCGGGACAGGCGGTTCCTGGGGCTTTCTTT.

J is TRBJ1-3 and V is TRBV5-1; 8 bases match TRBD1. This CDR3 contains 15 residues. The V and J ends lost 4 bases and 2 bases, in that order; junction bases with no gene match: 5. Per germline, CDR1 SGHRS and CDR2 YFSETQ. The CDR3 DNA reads TGCGCCAGCAGCGTCGACAGGGGCCCTGGAAACACCATATATTTT. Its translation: CASSVDRGPGNTIYF.

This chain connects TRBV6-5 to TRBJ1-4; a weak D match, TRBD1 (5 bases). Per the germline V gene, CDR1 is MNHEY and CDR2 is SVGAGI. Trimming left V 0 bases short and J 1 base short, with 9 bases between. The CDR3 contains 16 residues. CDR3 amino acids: CASSYSRVGTNEKLFF. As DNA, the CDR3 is TGTGCCAGCAGTTACTCCAGGGTTGGAACTAATGAAAAACTGTTTTTT.

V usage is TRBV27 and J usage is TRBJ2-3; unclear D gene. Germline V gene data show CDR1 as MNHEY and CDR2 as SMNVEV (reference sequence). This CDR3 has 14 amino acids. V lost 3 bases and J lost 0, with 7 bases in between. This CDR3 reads CASSFRVSTDTQYF. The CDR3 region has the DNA TGTGCCAGCAGTTTCCGGGTCAGCACAGATACGCAGTATTTT.

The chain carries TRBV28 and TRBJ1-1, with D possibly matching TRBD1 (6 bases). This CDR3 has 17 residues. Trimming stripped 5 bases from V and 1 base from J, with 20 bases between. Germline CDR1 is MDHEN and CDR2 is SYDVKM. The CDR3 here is CASSTTFLGAQNTEAFF. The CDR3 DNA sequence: TGTGCCAGCAGTACCACATTCCTGGGGGCGCAGAACACTGAAGCTTTCTTT.

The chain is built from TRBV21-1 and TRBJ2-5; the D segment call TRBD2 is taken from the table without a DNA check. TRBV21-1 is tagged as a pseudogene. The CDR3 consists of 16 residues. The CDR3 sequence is CASRVTVATLSETQYF. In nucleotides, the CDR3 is TGTGCCAGCAGAGTGACTGTAGCTACACTCTCTGAGACCCAGTACTTC.

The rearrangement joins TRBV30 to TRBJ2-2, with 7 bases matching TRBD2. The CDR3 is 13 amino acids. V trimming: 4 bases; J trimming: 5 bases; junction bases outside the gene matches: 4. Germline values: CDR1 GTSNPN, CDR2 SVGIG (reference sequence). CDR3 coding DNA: TGTGCCTGGAAGTGGGAGGGGACCGGGGAGCTGTTTTTT. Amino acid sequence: CAWKWEGTGELFF. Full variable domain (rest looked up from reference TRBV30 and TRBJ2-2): SQTIHQWPATLVQPVGSPLSLECTVEGTSNPNLYWYRQAAGRGLQLLFYSVGIGQISSEVPQNLSASRPQDRQFILSSKKLLLSDSGFYLCAWKWEGTGELFFGEGSRLTVL.

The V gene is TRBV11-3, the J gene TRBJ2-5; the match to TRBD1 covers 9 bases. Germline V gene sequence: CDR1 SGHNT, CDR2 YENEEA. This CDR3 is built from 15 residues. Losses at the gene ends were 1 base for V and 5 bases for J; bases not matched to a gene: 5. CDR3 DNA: TGTGCCAGCAGCTTAGGGTACAGGGGGCAGGAGACCCAGTACTTC. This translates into CASSLGYRGQETQYF.

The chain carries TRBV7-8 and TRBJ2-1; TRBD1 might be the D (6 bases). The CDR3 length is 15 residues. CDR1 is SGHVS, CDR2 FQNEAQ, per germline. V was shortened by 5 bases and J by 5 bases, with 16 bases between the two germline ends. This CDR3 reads CASSPTGPGNNEQFF. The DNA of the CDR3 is TGTGCCAGCAGCCCGACAGGCCCAGGAAACAATGAGCAGTTCTTC.

The CDR3 loop reads CASSFYRGGETQYF. DNA for the CDR3: TGTGCCAGCAGTTTCTACAGGGGGGGAGAGACCCAGTACTTC. The chain couples TRBV28 to TRBJ2-5, with D possibly being TRBD1 (8 bases). Deletions cut 3 bases from V and 4 bases from J, with 12 bases between. CDR3 length equals 14 residues. Germline-derived CDR1 and CDR2 are MDHEN and SYDVKM.

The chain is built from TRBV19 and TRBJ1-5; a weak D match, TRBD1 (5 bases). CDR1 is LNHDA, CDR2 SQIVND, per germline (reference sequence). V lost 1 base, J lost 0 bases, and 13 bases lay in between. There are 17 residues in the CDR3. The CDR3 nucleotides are TGTGCCAGTAGTATAGTACCAGGGCCTTATAGCAATCAGCCCCAGCATTTT. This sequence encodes CASSIVPGPYSNQPQHF.

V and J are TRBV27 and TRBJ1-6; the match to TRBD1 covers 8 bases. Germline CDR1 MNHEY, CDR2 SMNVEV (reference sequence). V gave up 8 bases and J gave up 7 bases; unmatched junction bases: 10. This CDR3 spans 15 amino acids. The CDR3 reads CASGETDRGNSPLHF. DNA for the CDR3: TGTGCCAGCGGGGAAACCGACAGGGGAAATTCACCCCTCCACTTT.

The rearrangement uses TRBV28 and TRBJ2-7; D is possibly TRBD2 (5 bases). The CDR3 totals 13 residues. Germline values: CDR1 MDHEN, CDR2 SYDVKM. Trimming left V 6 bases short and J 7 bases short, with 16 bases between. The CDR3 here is CASSPRGYGEQYF. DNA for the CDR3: TGTGCCAGCAGCCCCCGGGGATACGGTGAGCAGTACTTC.

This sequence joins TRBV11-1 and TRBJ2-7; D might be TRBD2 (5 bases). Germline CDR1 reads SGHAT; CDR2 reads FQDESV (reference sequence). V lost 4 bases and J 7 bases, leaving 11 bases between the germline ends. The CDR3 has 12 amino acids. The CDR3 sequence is CASSSDRGEQYF. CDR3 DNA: TGTGCCAGCAGCTCCGACCGGGGTGAGCAGTACTTC.

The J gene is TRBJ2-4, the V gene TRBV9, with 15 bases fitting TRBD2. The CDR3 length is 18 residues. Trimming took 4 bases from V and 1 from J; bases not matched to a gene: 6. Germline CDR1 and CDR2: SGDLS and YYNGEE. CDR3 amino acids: CASSSGLAGGSAKNIQYF. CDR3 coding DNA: TGTGCCAGCAGCTCCGGACTAGCGGGAGGGTCGGCCAAAAACATTCAGTACTTC. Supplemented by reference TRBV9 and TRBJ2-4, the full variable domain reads DSGVTQTPKHLITATGQRVTLRCSPRSGDLSVYWYQQSLDQGLQFLIQYYNGEERAKGNILERFSAQQFPDLHSELNLSSLELGDSALYFCASSSGLAGGSAKNIQYFGAGTRLSVL.

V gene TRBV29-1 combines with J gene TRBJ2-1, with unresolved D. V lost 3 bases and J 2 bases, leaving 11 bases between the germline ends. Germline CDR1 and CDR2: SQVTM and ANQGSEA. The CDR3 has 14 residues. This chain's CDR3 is CSVDWLGPYNEQFF. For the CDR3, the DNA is TGCAGCGTTGATTGGCTCGGACCCTACAATGAGCAGTTCTTC.

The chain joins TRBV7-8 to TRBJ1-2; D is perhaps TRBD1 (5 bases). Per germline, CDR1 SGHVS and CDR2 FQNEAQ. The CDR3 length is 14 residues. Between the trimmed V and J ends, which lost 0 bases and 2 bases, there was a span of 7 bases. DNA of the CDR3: TGTGCCAGCAGCTTAGCGGAGGGGAACTATGGCTACACCTTC. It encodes CASSLAEGNYGYTF.

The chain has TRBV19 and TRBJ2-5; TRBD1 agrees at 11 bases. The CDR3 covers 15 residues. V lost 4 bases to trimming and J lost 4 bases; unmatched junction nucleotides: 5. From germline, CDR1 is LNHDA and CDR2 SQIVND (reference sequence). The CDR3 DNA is TGTGCCAGTAGTACTTGGACAGGGGGCGGAGAGACCCAGTACTTC. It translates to CASSTWTGGGETQYF.

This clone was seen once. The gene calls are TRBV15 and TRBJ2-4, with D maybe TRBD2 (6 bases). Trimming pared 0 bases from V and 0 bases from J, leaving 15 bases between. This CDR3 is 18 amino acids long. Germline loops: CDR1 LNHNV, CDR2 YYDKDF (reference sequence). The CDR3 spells CATSRDLAGTLAKNIQYF. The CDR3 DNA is TGTGCCACCAGCAGAGATCTTGCAGGGACTTTAGCCAAAAACATTCAGTACTTC.

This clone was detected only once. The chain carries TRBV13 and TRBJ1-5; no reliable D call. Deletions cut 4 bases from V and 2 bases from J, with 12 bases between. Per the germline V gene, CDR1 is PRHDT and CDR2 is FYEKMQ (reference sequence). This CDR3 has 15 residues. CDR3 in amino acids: CASSSSGVRNQPQHF. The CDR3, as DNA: TGTGCCAGCAGCTCGTCGGGAGTCCGCAATCAGCCCCAGCATTTT.

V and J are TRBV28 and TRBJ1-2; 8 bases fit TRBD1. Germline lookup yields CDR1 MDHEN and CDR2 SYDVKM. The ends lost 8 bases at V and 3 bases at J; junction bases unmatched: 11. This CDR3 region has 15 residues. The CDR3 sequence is CASLSGDRRDYGYTF. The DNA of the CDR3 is TGTGCCAGCCTGTCCGGGGACAGGAGAGACTATGGCTACACCTTC.

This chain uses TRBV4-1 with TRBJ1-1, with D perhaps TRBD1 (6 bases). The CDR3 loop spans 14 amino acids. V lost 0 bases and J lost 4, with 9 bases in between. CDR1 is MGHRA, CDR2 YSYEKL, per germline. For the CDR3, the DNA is TGCGCCAGCAGCCAAGAGCGCAGGGGCACTGAAGCTTTCTTT. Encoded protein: CASSQERRGTEAFF.

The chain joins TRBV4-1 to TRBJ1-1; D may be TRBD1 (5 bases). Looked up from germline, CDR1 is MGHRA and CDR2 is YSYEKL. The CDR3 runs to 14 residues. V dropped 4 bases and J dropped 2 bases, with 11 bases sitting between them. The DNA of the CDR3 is TGCGCCAGCAGCCGGGAACAGGAAAACACTGAAGCTTTCTTT. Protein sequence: CASSREQENTEAFF.

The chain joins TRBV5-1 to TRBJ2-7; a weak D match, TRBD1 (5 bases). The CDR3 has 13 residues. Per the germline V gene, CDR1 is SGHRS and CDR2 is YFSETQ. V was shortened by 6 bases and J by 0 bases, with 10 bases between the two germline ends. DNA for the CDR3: TGCGCCAGCACCGACAGAGTCTCCTACGAGCAGTACTTC. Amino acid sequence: CASTDRVSYEQYF.

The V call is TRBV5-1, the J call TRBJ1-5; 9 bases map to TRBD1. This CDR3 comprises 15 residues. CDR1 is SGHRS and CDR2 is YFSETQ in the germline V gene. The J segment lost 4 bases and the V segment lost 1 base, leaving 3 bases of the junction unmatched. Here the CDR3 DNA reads TGCGCCAGCAGCTTGACCGGGACAGGGAATCAGCCCCAGCATTTT. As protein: CASSLTGTGNQPQHF. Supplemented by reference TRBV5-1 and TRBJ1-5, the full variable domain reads KAGVTQTPRYLIKTRGQQVTLSCSPISGHRSVSWYQQTPGQGLQFLFEYFSETQRNKGNFPGRFSGRQFSNSRSEMNVSTLELGDSALYLCASSLTGTGNQPQHFGDGTRLSIL.

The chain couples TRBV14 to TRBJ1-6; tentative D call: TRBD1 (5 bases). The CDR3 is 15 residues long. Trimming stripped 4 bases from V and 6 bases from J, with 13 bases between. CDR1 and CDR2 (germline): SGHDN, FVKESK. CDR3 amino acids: CASSPLGVGNSPLHF. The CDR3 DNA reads TGTGCCAGCAGCCCCCTGGGGGTTGGTAATTCACCCCTCCACTTT.

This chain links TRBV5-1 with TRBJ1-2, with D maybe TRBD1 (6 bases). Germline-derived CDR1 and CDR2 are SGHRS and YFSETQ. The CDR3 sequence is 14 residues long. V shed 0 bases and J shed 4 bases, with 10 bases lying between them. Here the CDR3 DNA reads TGCGCCAGCAGCTTGGGACAGGACCTCTATGGCTACACCTTC. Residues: CASSLGQDLYGYTF.